Below are 32 T cell receptor beta chains sequenced from a single sample in a study of cytomegalovirus exposure and HLA in healthy donors (dated 2017 in TCRdb). The method was the immunoSEQ multiplex PCR assay. For the multiplex PCR, a mixture combining 60 forward primers for TCR Vbeta segments and 13 reverse primers for TCR Jbeta segments was used. Imported from immuneACCESS, the table was reduced by TCRdb to in-frame sequences with V and J called. These copies leave out some clones; in studies compared against another copy, an unresolved V gene accounts for under half, and the cause of the remainder is not known. Counted in this sample were about 82,000 clones; more than 60% of them appeared once. The top ten constitute 4.5% to 7% of the sample. Sequencing was performed on PBMCs. The receptors derive from a male donor in good health and CMV-seropositive.

The chain has TRBV28 and TRBJ1-5, with D perhaps TRBD1 (5 bases). In germline, CDR1 is MDHEN, CDR2 SYDVKM. The CDR3 contains 15 residues. Trimming took 6 bases from V and 2 from J, leaving 14 bases between them. As DNA, the CDR3 is TGTGCCAGCAGCTCAGGGTTGAGTGGCAATCAGCCCCAGCATTTT. This sequence encodes CASSSGLSGNQPQHF.

The chain combines TRBV5-6 with TRBJ2-5; possible D gene TRBD1, 6 bases. The J call is doubtful: the DNA matches TRBJ2-7 better. The length of the CDR3 is 15 residues. In germline, CDR1 is SGHDT, CDR2 YYEEEE. The CDR3 coding sequence is TGTGCCAGCAGCACGCAGGGGATCGTGGCCTACGAGCAGTACTTC. Translation gives CASSTQGIVAYEQYF.

With respect to this clone: Distinct nucleotide sequences in the sample also encode this CDR3. Here the CDR3 reads CASSPGGYEQYF. In DNA, the CDR3 is TGTGCCAGCAGCCCAGGAGGCTACGAGCAGTACTTC. The chain links TRBV7-2 to TRBJ2-7, with D tentatively TRBD2 (5 bases). Germline V CDR1 and CDR2: SGHTA, FQGNSA. V lost 5 bases and J 3 bases, leaving 8 bases between the germline ends. The CDR3 spans 12 residues.

The chain employs TRBV19 and TRBJ1-2, with D possibly being TRBD1 (5 bases). The CDR3 has 15 amino acids. Trimming shortened V by 5 bases and J by 8 bases, and 21 bases separated the two germline ends. CDR1 is LNHDA and CDR2 is SQIVND in the germline V gene (reference sequence). In DNA, the CDR3 is TGTGCCAGTAGTCCCTCGGGGGTCGAGTTGCCCGGCTACACCTTC. Its protein is CASSPSGVELPGYTF.

V and J are TRBV7-2 and TRBJ1-2; D is possibly TRBD1 (6 bases). V shed 8 bases and J shed 6 bases, with 25 bases lying between them. Germline loops: CDR1 SGHTA, CDR2 FQGNSA. This CDR3 has 16 residues. In DNA form, the CDR3 reads TGTGCCAGCTCCTCCGGGGGGGCCTCCTCTATTGATGGCTACACCTTC. Residues: CASSSGGASSIDGYTF.

The chain recombines TRBV7-2 with TRBJ2-7, with D perhaps TRBD2 (5 bases). V dropped 1 base and J dropped 1 base, with 11 bases sitting between them. CDR1 is SGHTA and CDR2 is FQGNSA in the germline V gene. The CDR3 consists of 15 residues. CDR3 sequence: CASSLGGGGSYEQYF. The CDR3 DNA sequence: TGTGCCAGCAGCTTAGGGGGTGGAGGTTCCTACGAGCAGTACTTC.

This clone was observed a handful of times. The CDR3: CASSKEGCGAKYNTGELFF. In DNA, the CDR3 is TGTGCCAGCAGCAAAGAAGGCTGTGGAGCGAAATATAACACCGGGGAGCTGTTTTTT. The chain links TRBV21-1 to TRBJ2-2; the table names TRBD2, a call not compared with the DNA. TRBV21-1 is marked as a pseudogene. The CDR3 is made up of 19 amino acids.

CDR3 coding DNA: TGTGCCAGCAGCCGGGACATCCCCACGGGCTACACCTTC. Residues: CASSRDIPTGYTF. The chain combines TRBV6-1 with TRBJ1-2; possibly TRBD1 for D (6 bases). CDR3 length: 13 residues. V was clipped by 6 bases and J by 8 bases, with 16 bases between them. Germline V CDR1 and CDR2: MNHNS, SASEGT.

The CDR3 protein is CASSLAGLADKNEQFF. The CDR3, as DNA: TGTGCCAGCAGCTTAGCGGGACTAGCGGATAAGAATGAGCAGTTCTTC. The chain joins TRBV7-9 to TRBJ2-1; TRBD2 aligns across 11 bases. The CDR3 totals 16 residues. V shed 0 bases and J 7 bases; nucleotides not matched to a gene: 5. Germline V gives CDR1 SEHNR, CDR2 FQNEAQ (reference sequence).

V and J are TRBV7-8 and TRBJ1-6; TRBD1 might be the D (5 bases). CDR3 length: 18 residues. V lost 0 bases and J 7 bases, leaving 19 bases between the germline ends. The germline V gene has CDR1 SGHVS and CDR2 FQNEAQ. This chain's CDR3 is CASSLASRGQGWNSPLHF. The CDR3 region has the DNA TGTGCCAGCAGCTTAGCGAGTAGGGGCCAGGGTTGGAATTCACCCCTCCACTTT.

CDR3 residues: CASRGTSGHTGELFF. The CDR3 DNA follows: TGTGCCAGCAGAGGGACTAGCGGACACACCGGGGAGCTGTTTTTT. This chain uses TRBV5-6 with TRBJ2-2; 11 positions agree with TRBD2. The trim removed 5 bases at V and 3 bases at J, leaving 3 bases unmatched. CDR3 length equals 15 residues. The V gene's germline CDR1 is SGHDT and CDR2 YYEEEE.

This rearrangement joins TRBV27 to TRBJ1-1, with TRBD1 as a possible D gene (6 bases). The CDR3 covers 13 residues. Per the germline V gene, CDR1 is MNHEY and CDR2 is SMNVEV (reference sequence). Trimming cost V 5 bases and J 4 bases, with 11 bases left between them. CDR3 region: CASSRQAFTEAFF. DNA of the CDR3: TGTGCCAGCAGTCGACAGGCGTTCACTGAAGCTTTCTTT.

The rearrangement uses TRBV29-1 and TRBJ2-1; TRBD1 matches at 8 bases. V lost 6 bases and J lost 4; bases outside the gene matches: 11. CDR1 is SQVTM and CDR2 is ANQGSEA in the germline V gene. The CDR3 sequence is 15 residues long. CDR3 DNA sequence: TGCAGCGTGCCCGCCCGGCAGGGGGCTTACAATGAGCAGTTCTTC. It codes for CSVPARQGAYNEQFF.

The V gene is TRBV4-3, the J gene TRBJ1-4; 7 bases fit TRBD1. The CDR3 totals 17 residues. The trim removed 1 base at V and 4 bases at J, leaving 9 bases unmatched. Germline CDR1 reads LGHNA; CDR2 reads YSLEER. The CDR3 DNA follows: TGCGCCAGCAGCCAAGCCTTAGGGGGCGAGGGTAATGAAAAACTGTTTTTT. Amino acids: CASSQALGGEGNEKLFF.

The chain is built from TRBV7-8 and TRBJ2-1; D is ambiguous. Germline V gene lookup returns CDR1 SGHVS and CDR2 FQNEAQ. Between the trimmed V and J ends, which lost 0 bases and 2 bases, there was a span of 11 bases. The CDR3 is 16 residues long. Written as DNA, the CDR3 is TGTGCCAGCAGCTTAGCAGCGAGTAATGCCTACAATGAGCAGTTCTTC. This translates into CASSLAASNAYNEQFF. The complete variable domain, with remaining parts taken from reference TRBV7-8 and TRBJ2-1, reads GAGVSQSPRYKVAKRGQDVALRCDPISGHVSLFWYQQALGQGPEFLTYFQNEAQLDKSGLPSDRFFAERPEGSVSTLKIQRTQQEDSAVYLCASSLAASNAYNEQFFGPGTRLTVL.

This clone was recorded only once. The rearrangement uses TRBV11-3 and TRBJ2-1, with TRBD2 matching over 11 bases. The CDR3 is made up of 16 amino acids. Germline V gene data show CDR1 as SGHNT and CDR2 as YENEEA. With V trimmed by 2 bases and J by 7 bases, 7 bases remained unmatched. CDR3 amino acids: CASSLRRLAGGNEQFF. CDR3 sequence (DNA): TGTGCCAGCAGCTTACGGCGGCTAGCGGGAGGTAATGAGCAGTTCTTC.

The rearrangement joins TRBV7-2 to TRBJ2-7, with 9 bases fitting TRBD2. Trimming took 4 bases from V and 6 from J; bases not matched to a gene: 7. Germline CDR1 and CDR2: SGHTA and FQGNSA. The CDR3 is 14 residues long. Here the CDR3 DNA reads TGTGCCAGCAGCTCCGTTCTAGCGGGGATCGAGCAGTACTTC. The encoded protein is CASSSVLAGIEQYF. The full variable domain, with the rest looked up from reference TRBV7-2 and TRBJ2-7, is GAGVSQSPSNKVTEKGKDVELRCDPISGHTALYWYRQSLGQGLEFLIYFQGNSAPDKSGLPSDRFSAERTGGSVSTLTIQRTQQEDSAVYLCASSSVLAGIEQYFGPGTRLTVT.

The gene calls are TRBV18 and TRBJ1-4; 9 bases line up with TRBD1. V trimming: 8 bases; J trimming: 7 bases; junction bases outside the gene matches: 5. The germline CDR1 and CDR2 sequences are KGHSH and LQKENI. The CDR3 covers 13 residues. The CDR3 nucleotides read TGTGCCAGCAAGGACAGGGGAGGTGAAAAACTGTTTTTT. This encodes CASKDRGGEKLFF.

About this clone: An end of the junction does not agree with germline; a read error may underlie this. The J gene is TRBJ2-7, the V gene TRBV6-5; D may be TRBD1 (6 bases). This CDR3 has 12 residues. The germline V gene encodes CDR1 MNHEY and CDR2 SVGAGI. DNA of the CDR3: TGTGCCGGCAGACTCGCCGGGACAAGTATGCACTTC. Protein product: CAGRLAGTSMHF.

The chain combines TRBV27 with TRBJ2-7; 13 positions match TRBD2. Germline V gives CDR1 MNHEY, CDR2 SMNVEV (reference sequence). The trim removed 6 bases at V and 4 bases at J, leaving 9 bases unmatched. The CDR3 consists of 16 residues. The CDR3 region is CASSLLPLAGGYEQYF. For the CDR3, the DNA is TGTGCCAGCAGCCTACTCCCACTAGCGGGGGGGTACGAGCAGTACTTC.

The chain links TRBV5-4 to TRBJ2-3; 8 positions match TRBD2. CDR1 is SGHNT, CDR2 YYREEE, per germline (reference sequence). The J segment lost 4 bases and the V segment lost 4 bases, leaving 8 bases of the junction unmatched. The CDR3 runs 15 residues. The CDR3 here is CASSNPGGRSDTQYF. CDR3 in DNA: TGTGCCAGCAGCAACCCGGGGGGGCGGTCAGATACGCAGTATTTT.

The V call is TRBV18, the J call TRBJ2-3, with TRBD2 identical over 9 bases. This CDR3 comprises 16 residues. CDR1 is KGHSH and CDR2 is LQKENI in the germline V gene. The V and J ends lost 5 bases and 1 base, in that order; junction bases with no gene match: 7. The CDR3 is CASSTFSGSGTDTQYF. For the CDR3, the DNA is TGTGCCAGCTCAACGTTTAGCGGGAGTGGCACAGATACGCAGTATTTT. Full variable domain (rest looked up from reference TRBV18 and TRBJ2-3): NAGVMQNPRHLVRRRGQEARLRCSPMKGHSHVYWYRQLPEEGLKFMVYLQKENIIDESGMPKERFSAEFPKEGPSILRIQQVVRGDSAAYFCASSTFSGSGTDTQYFGPGTRLTVL.

This chain links TRBV6-1 with TRBJ1-2, with D tentatively TRBD1 (5 bases). Trimming stripped 0 bases from V and 4 bases from J, with 12 bases between. There are 15 residues in the CDR3. Per germline, CDR1 MNHNS and CDR2 SASEGT. The CDR3 DNA sequence: TGTGCCAGCAGTGAAGCCGCAGGGATTGGCTATGGCTACACCTTC. This gives the protein CASSEAAGIGYGYTF.

The chain carries TRBV25-1 and TRBJ2-1; unclear D gene. The V gene's germline CDR1 is MGHDK and CDR2 SYGVNS. The CDR3 has 14 residues. Trimming left V 4 bases short and J 2 bases short, with 9 bases between. CDR3 sequence reads: CASSAYLAYNEQFF. The CDR3 DNA reads as TGTGCCAGCAGTGCGTATTTAGCCTACAATGAGCAGTTCTTC.

The chain uses TRBV6-1 and TRBJ1-5, with 7 bases that match TRBD1. The V gene end was trimmed by 2 bases and the J gene end by 5 bases; junction bases not matched to a gene: 3. This CDR3 is 14 amino acids long. From germline, CDR1 is MNHNS and CDR2 SASEGT. The CDR3 DNA reads TGTGCCAGCAGTGAAATCAGGGGGGATCAGCCCCAGCATTTT. Translation: CASSEIRGDQPQHF.

The chain recombines TRBV19 with TRBJ2-1; no definite D call. The CDR3 runs 12 residues. Trimming took 3 bases from V and 5 from J, leaving 5 bases between them. The germline V gene has CDR1 LNHDA and CDR2 SQIVND (reference sequence). CDR3 nucleotide sequence: TGTGCCAGTAGTATTAGCAACAATGAGCAGTTCTTC. It codes for CASSISNNEQFF.

This sequence joins TRBV4-2 and TRBJ1-6, with D perhaps matching TRBD1 (5 bases). In germline, CDR1 is LGHNA, CDR2 YNFKEQ. CDR3 length equals 14 residues. With 6 bases removed from V and 10 bases from J, the gap between germline ends came to 16 bases. CDR3 residues: CASRSGGAGSPLHF. CDR3 coding DNA: TGTGCCAGCAGGTCCGGAGGGGCTGGGTCACCCCTCCACTTT.

The chain combines TRBV7-9 with TRBJ1-1, with D possibly matching TRBD1 (6 bases). This CDR3 has 17 amino acids. V was clipped by 1 base and J by 1 base, with 16 bases between them. Germline-derived CDR1 and CDR2 are SEHNR and FQNEAQ (reference sequence). The CDR3 DNA reads as TGTGCCAGCAGCTTAGAATATTTTGGGGGCGGGAACACTGAAGCTTTCTTT. It specifies CASSLEYFGGGNTEAFF.

This chain joins TRBV7-9 and TRBJ1-1, with D uncertain. This CDR3 is 16 amino acids long. The V end lost 3 bases, the J end lost 1 base, and 15 bases lay between the germline ends. Germline V lookup: CDR1 SEHNR, CDR2 FQNEAQ (reference sequence). The CDR3 is CASSFRGSGSNTEAFF. CDR3 in DNA: TGTGCCAGCAGCTTTCGGGGATCGGGTTCGAACACTGAAGCTTTCTTT.

The genes are TRBV7-6 and TRBJ2-2; 11 positions match TRBD2. This CDR3 comprises 18 residues. Germline V lookup: CDR1 SGHVS, CDR2 FNYEAQ. The trim removed 2 bases at V and 0 bases at J, leaving 5 bases unmatched. The CDR3 reads CASSLKLAGVPNTGELFF. Here the CDR3 DNA reads TGTGCCAGCAGCTTAAAACTAGCGGGAGTCCCGAACACCGGGGAGCTGTTTTTT.

The genes are TRBV5-1 and TRBJ2-2; 9 nucleotides match TRBD2. V lost 1 base and J lost 8; bases outside the gene matches: 3. Per germline, CDR1 SGHRS and CDR2 YFSETQ. This CDR3 contains 14 residues. The CDR3 bases are TGCGCCAGCAGCTTGATTAGCGGGAGTGGGGAGCTGTTTTTT. Translating gives CASSLISGSGELFF.

V is TRBV15 and J is TRBJ1-4, with a possible D match to TRBD1 (6 bases). The CDR3 loop spans 13 amino acids. V lost 3 bases, J lost 8 bases, and 10 bases lay in between. Germline V CDR1 and CDR2: LNHNV, YYDKDF (reference sequence). CDR3 in DNA: TGTGCCACCAGCAGGTTTACAGGGGAAAAACTGTTTTTT. Its protein is CATSRFTGEKLFF.